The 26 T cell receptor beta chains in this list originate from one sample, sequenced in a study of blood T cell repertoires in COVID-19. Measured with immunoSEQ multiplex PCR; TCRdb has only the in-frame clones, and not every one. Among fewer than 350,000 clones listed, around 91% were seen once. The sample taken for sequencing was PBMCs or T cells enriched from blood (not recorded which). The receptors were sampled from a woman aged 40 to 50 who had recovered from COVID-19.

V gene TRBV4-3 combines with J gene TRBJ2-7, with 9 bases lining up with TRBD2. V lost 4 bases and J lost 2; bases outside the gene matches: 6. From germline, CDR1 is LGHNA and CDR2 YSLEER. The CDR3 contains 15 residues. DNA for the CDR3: TGCGCCAGCAGCCTTCGAGCGGGGGGACCCTACGAGCAGTACTTC. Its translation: CASSLRAGGPYEQYF.

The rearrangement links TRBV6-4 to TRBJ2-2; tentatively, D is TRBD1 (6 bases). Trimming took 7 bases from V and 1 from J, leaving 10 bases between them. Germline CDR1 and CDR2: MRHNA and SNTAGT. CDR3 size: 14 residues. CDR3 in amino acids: CASTPDRNTGELFF. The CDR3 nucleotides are TGTGCCAGCACCCCGGACAGGAACACCGGGGAGCTGTTTTTT.

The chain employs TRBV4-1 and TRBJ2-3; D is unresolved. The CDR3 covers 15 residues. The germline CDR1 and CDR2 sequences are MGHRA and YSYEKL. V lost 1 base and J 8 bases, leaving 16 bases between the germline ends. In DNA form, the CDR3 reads TGCGCCAGCAGCCAAGGAGAAACCCTGTTGGTTACGCAGTATTTT. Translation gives CASSQGETLLVTQYF.

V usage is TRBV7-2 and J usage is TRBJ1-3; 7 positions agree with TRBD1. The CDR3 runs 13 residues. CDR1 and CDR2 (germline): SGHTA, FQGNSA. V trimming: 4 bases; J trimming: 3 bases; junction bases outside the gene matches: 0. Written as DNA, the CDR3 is TGTGCCAGCAGCTGGGACAGTGGAAACACCATATATTTT. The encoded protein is CASSWDSGNTIYF.

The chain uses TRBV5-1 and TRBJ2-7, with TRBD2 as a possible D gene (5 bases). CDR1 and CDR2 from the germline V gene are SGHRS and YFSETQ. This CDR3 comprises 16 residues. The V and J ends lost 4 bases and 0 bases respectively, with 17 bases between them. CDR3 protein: CASSPSRLALSYEQYF. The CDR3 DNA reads TGCGCCAGCAGCCCCAGCCGTTTAGCGCTCTCCTACGAGCAGTACTTC.

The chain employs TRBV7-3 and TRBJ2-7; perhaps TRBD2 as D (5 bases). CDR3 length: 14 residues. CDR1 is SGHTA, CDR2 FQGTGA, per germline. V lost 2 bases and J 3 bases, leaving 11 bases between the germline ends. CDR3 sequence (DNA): TGTGCCAGCAGCTTACGGAGCGGCAACTACGAGCAGTACTTC. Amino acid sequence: CASSLRSGNYEQYF.

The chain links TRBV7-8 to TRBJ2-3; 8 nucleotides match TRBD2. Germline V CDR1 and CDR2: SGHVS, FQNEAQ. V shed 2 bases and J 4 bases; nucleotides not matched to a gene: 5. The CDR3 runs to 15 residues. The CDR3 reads CASSLSGRIADTQYF. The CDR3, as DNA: TGTGCCAGCAGCTTAAGCGGGAGAATCGCAGATACGCAGTATTTT. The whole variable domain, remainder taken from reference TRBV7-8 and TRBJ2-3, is GAGVSQSPRYKVAKRGQDVALRCDPISGHVSLFWYQQALGQGPEFLTYFQNEAQLDKSGLPSDRFFAERPEGSVSTLKIQRTQQEDSAVYLCASSLSGRIADTQYFGPGTRLTVL.

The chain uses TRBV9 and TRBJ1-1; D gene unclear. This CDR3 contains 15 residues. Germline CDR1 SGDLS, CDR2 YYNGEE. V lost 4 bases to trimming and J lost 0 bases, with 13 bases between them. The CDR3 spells CASSSSSGVNTEAFF. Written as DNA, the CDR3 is TGTGCCAGCAGCTCCAGTTCCGGGGTGAACACTGAAGCTTTCTTT.

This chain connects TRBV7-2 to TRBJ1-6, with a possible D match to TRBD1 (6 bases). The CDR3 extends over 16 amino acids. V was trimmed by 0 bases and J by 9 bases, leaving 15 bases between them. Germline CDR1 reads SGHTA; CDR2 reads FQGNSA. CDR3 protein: CASSLARDTLISPLHF. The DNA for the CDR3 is TGTGCCAGCAGCTTAGCGAGGGACACTCTAATTTCACCCCTCCACTTT.

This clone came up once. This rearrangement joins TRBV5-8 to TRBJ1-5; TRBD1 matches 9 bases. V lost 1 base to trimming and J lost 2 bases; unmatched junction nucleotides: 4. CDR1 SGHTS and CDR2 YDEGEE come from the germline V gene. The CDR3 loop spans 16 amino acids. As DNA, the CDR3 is TGTGCCAGCAGCTTGCGGGGACAGGGTCGCAATCAGCCCCAGCATTTT. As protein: CASSLRGQGRNQPQHF.

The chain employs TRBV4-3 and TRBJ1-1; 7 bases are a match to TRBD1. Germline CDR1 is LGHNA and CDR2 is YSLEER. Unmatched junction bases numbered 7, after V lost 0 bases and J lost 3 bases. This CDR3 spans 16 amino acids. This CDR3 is CASSQDRSGTDTEAFF. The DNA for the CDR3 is TGCGCCAGCAGCCAAGATAGATCAGGGACAGACACTGAAGCTTTCTTT.

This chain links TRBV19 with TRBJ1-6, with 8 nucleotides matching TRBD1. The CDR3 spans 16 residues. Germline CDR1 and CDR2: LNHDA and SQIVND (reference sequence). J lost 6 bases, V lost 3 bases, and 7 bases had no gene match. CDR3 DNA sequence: TGTGCCAGTAGTATTAATGGACAGGGATTTAATTCACCCCTCCACTTT. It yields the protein CASSINGQGFNSPLHF.

For the CDR3, the DNA is TGTGCCAGCAGACCTAGAGGACAGGGGGCGGTTCGTGAGCAGTACTTC. It encodes CASRPRGQGAVREQYF. This chain connects TRBV28 to TRBJ2-7; 11 bases map to TRBD1. CDR1 is MDHEN, CDR2 SYDVKM, per germline. J gave up 7 bases and V 6 bases, and 14 bases lay outside the gene matches. This CDR3 spans 16 amino acids.

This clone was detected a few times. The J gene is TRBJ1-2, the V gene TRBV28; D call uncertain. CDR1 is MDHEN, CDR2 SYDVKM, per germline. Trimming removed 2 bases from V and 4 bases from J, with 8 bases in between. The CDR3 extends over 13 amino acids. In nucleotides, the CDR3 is TGTGCCAGCAGTTTACTGGCGGTCTATGGCTACACCTTC. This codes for CASSLLAVYGYTF.

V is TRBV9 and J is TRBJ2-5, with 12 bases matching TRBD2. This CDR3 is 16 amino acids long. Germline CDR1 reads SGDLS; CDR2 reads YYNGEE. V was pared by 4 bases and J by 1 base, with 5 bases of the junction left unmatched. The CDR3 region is CASSPRTSGVQETQYF. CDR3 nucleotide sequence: TGTGCCAGCAGCCCCCGGACTAGCGGGGTCCAAGAGACCCAGTACTTC.

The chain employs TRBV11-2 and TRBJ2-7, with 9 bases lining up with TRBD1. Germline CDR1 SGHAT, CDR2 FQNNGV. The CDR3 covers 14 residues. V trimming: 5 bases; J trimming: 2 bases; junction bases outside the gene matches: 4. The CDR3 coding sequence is TGTGCCAGCAGCCCCGGACAGGGGCCCTACGAGCAGTACTTC. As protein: CASSPGQGPYEQYF.

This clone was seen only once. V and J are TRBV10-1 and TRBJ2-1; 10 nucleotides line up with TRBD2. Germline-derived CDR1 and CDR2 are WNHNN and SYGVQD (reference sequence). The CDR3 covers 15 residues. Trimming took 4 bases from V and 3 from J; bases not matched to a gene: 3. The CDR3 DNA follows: TGCGCCAGCAGTGCACTAGCGGGAATCTACAATGAGCAGTTCTTC. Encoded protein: CASSALAGIYNEQFF.

This CDR3 is CATSRGLGTGELFF. For the CDR3, the DNA is TGTGCCACCAGTAGGGGGCTCGGAACCGGGGAGCTGTTTTTT. V usage is TRBV24-1 and J usage is TRBJ2-2, with 7 bases identical to TRBD1. The CDR3 runs to 14 residues. CDR1 and CDR2 from the germline V gene are KGHDR and SFDVKD. The ends lost 6 bases at V and 5 bases at J; junction bases unmatched: 5.

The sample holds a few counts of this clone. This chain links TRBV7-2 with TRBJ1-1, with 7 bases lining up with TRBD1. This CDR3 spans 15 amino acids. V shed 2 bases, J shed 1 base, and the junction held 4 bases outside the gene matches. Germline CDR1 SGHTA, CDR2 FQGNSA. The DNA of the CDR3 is TGTGCCAGCAGCTTACAGCAGGGGGGGAACACTGAAGCTTTCTTT. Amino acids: CASSLQQGGNTEAFF.

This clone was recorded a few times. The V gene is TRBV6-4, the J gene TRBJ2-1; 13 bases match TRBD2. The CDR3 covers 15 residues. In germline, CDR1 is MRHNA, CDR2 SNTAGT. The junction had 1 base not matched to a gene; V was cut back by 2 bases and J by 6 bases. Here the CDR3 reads CASSDTSGGANEQFF. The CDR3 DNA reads TGTGCCAGCAGTGACACTAGCGGGGGGGCCAATGAGCAGTTCTTC.

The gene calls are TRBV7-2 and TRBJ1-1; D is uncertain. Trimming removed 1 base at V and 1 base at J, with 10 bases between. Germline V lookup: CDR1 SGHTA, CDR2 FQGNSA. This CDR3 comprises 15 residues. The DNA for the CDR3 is TGTGCCAGCAGCTTAGTGTACAGTAGGAACACTGAAGCTTTCTTT. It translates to CASSLVYSRNTEAFF.

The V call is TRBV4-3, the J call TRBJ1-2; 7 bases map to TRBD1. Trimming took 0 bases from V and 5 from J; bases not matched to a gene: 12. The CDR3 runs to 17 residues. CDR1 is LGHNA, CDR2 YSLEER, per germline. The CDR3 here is CASSQDTGVISRYGYTF. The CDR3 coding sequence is TGCGCCAGCAGCCAAGATACAGGGGTTATATCTAGGTATGGCTACACCTTC.

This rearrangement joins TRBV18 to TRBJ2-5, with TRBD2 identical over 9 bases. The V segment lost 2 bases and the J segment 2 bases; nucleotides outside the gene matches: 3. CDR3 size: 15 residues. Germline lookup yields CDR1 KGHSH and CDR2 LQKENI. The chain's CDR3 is CASSPAGGHQETQYF. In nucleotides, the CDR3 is TGTGCCAGCTCACCAGCGGGGGGGCATCAAGAGACCCAGTACTTC.

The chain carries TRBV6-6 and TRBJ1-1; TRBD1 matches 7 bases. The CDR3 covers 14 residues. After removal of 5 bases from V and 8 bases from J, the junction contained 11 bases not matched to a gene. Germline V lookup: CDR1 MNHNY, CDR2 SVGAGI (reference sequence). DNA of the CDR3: TGTGCCAGCAGTAGCCCCCAGGACAGGCTAGAAGCTTTCTTT. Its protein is CASSSPQDRLEAFF.

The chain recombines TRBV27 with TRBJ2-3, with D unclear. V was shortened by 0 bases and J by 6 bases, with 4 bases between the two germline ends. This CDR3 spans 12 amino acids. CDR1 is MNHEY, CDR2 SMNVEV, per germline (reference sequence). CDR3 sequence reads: CASSLSADTQYF. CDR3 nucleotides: TGTGCCAGCAGTTTATCGGCCGATACGCAGTATTTT.

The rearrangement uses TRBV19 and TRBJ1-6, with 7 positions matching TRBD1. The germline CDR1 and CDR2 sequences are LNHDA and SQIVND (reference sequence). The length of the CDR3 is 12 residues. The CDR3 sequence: CEWGQFHSPLHF. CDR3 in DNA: TGTGAGTGGGGACAGTTCCATTCACCCCTCCACTTT.